This TCR beta chain is drawn from a study of cytomegalovirus exposure and HLA in healthy donors. On the study more broadly: A previous analysis identified approximately 120 million unique TCR beta sequences derived from roughly 190 million T cells.

Findings and caveats of the study: The study designated some 180 TCR beta chains cytomegalovirus-associated. Being indistinguishable, some V segments were excluded, TRBV6-2 and TRBV6-3 among them. Roughly even sequencing depth across donors was the assumption behind the presence/absence analyses.

The PCR employed 60 Vbeta primers together with 13 Jbeta primers. Generated by immunoSEQ multiplex PCR, the TCRdb table keeps only in-frame clones and is missing some. The sample holds about 140,000 clones, approximately 80% seen once. Per germline, CDR1 SGHAT and CDR2 FQDESV (reference sequence). The CDR3 loop spans 13 amino acids. Trimming removed 5 bases at V and 6 bases at J, with 13 bases between. In the case of this clone: The antigen remains unidentified.

The rearrangement joins TRBV11-1 to TRBJ1-2; D gene uncertain. Sequenced: PBMCs. The origin of this receptor is a man aged 50 to 59 in good health and CMV-seronegative. The CDR3 sequence: CASSLSERNGYTF. DNA for the CDR3: TGTGCCAGCAGCCTAAGTGAACGAAATGGCTACACCTTC.